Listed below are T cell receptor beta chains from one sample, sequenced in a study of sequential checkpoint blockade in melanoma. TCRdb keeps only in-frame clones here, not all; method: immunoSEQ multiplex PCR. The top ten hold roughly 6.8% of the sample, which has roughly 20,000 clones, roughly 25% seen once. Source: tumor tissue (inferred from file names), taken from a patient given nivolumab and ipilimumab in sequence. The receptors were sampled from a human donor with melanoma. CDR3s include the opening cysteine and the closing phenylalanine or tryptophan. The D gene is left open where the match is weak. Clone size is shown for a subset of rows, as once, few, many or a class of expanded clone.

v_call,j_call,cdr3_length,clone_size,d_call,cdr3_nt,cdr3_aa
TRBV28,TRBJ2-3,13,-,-,TGTGCCGGTAAGGGGACAACCACAGATACGCAGTATTTT,CAGKGTTTDTQYF
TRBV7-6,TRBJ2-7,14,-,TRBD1,TGTGCCAGCAGCTGGGACAGGTCGTCCTACGAGCAGTACTTC,CASSWDRSSYEQYF
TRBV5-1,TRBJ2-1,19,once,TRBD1,TGCGCCAGCAGCTCCGGAAGACGGGACCCACAGGGGGGATACAATGAGCAGTTCTTC,CASSSGRRDPQGGYNEQFF
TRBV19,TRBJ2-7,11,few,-,TGTGCCAGTAAGGGTGGGTACGAGCAGTACTTC,CASKGGYEQYF
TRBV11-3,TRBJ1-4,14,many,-,TGTGCCAGCAGCTTGGCTCTTGTAAATGAAAAACTGTTTTTT,CASSLALVNEKLFF
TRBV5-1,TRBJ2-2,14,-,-,TGCGCCAGCAGCTTGGTGGGGGGCACCGGGGAGCTGTTTTTT,CASSLVGGTGELFF
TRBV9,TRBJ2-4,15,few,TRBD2,TGTGCCAGCAGCCCTGACTCGAAGGGAGGGAACATTCAGTACTTC,CASSPDSKGGNIQYF
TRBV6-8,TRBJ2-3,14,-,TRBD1,TGTGCCAGCAAGCGACAGGGTTTGGCAGATACGCAGTATTTT,CASKRQGLADTQYF
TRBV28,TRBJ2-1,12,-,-,TGTGCCAGCAGTTCCCTCAGCAATGAGCAGTTCTTC,CASSSLSNEQFF
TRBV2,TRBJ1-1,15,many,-,TGTGCCAGCAGGAGGGGGAGGGAGGGGAGCACTGAAGCTTTCTTT,CASRRGREGSTEAFF
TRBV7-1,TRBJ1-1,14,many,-,TGTGCCAGCAGCTTAAGAGGCAGAAACACTGAAGCTTTCTTT,CASSLRGRNTEAFF
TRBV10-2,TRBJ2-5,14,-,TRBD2,TGCGCCAGCAGGCCCCGGACTAGAGTTGAGACCCAGTACTTC,CASRPRTRVETQYF
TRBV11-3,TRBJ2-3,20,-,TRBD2,TGTGCCAGCAGTGAACGGGGGGAAACTAGCGGGAGGGCCGGTAGAGATACGCAGTATTTT,CASSERGETSGRAGRDTQYF
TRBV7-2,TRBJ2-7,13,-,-,TGTGCCAGCAGCCCCGGCCATACCTACGAGCAGTACTTC,CASSPGHTYEQYF
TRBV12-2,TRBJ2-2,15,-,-,TGTGCCAGTATGTGGGGGGACAGGGGACCCGGGGAGCTGTTTTTT,CASMWGDRGPGELFF
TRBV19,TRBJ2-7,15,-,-,TGTGCCAGTAGTATGAATAGGGGCCGCCTCCACGAGCAGTACTTC,CASSMNRGRLHEQYF
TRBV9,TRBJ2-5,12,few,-,TGTGCCACACATGGGGGCCTAGAGACCCAGTACTTC,CATHGGLETQYF
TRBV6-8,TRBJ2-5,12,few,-,TGTGCCACCTGGCAGGGCTGGGAGACCCAGTACTTC,CATWQGWETQYF
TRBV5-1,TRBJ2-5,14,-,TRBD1,TGCGCCAGCAGCCCCGGGACAGCATCAGAGACCCAGTACTTC,CASSPGTASETQYF
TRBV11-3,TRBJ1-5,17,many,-,TGTGCCAGCAGCCCTATTTCTGGTCCAGCTAGCAATCAGCCCCAGCATTTT,CASSPISGPASNQPQHF
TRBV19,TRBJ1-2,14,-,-,TGTGCCAGTAGTAAGCCTGGCACCAACTATGGCTACACCTTC,CASSKPGTNYGYTF
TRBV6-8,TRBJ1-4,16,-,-,TGTGCCAGCAGTTACGGGCAGGCTGCAACTAATGAAAAACTGTTTTTT,CASSYGQAATNEKLFF
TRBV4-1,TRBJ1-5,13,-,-,TGCGCCAGCAGCCAAGTGATCGGGCAGCCCCAGCATTTT,CASSQVIGQPQHF
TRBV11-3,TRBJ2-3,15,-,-,TGTGCCAGCAGCTTGGATGGATCCTACGCAGATACGCAGTATTTT,CASSLDGSYADTQYF
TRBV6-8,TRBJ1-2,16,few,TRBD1,TGTGCCAGCAGTTACTCGAGGACAGGGGGGAACTATGGCTACACCTTC,CASSYSRTGGNYGYTF
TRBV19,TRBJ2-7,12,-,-,TGTGCCAGTAGCAACAGGGCCTACGAGCAGTACTTC,CASSNRAYEQYF
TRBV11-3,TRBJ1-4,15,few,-,TGTGCCAGCAGCCCGTGGGGGGCAGCTAATGAAAAACTGTTTTTT,CASSPWGAANEKLFF
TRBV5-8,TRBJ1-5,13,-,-,TGTGCCAGCAGCTTAGAGGCAAATCAGCCCCAGCATTTT,CASSLEANQPQHF
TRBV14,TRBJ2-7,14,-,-,TGTGCCAGCAGCGGACCAGGGGGGGGAGACGAGCAGTACTTC,CASSGPGGGDEQYF
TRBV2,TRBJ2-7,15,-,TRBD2,TGTGCCAGCGTAGCGGGAGGGGCCCGGGGCGACGAGCAGTACTTC,CASVAGGARGDEQYF
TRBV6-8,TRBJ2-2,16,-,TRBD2,TGTGCCAGCAGTGACCGTAGCGGGAGGGACACCGGGGAGCTGTTTTTT,CASSDRSGRDTGELFF
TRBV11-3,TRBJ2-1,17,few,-,TGTGCCAGCAGCTTAGGGGGTTGGGTAATCTCCTACAATGAGCAGTTCTTC,CASSLGGWVISYNEQFF
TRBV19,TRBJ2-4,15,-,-,TGTGCCAGTAGTGGCGGGGCTGTAGGCAAAAACATTCAGTACTTC,CASSGGAVGKNIQYF
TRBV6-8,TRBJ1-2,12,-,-,TGTGCCAGCAGTTCATATCGCGTAGCATCCACCTTC,CASSSYRVASTF
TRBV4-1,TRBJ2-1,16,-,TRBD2,TGCGCCAGCAGCCAAGTCCGGGCTAGCGGTTACAATGAGCAGTTCTTC,CASSQVRASGYNEQFF
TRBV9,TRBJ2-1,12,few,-,TGTGCCAGCAGCCCGAGTCGGGGTGAGCAGTTCTTC,CASSPSRGEQFF
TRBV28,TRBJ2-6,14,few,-,TGTGCCAGCAGTTTTTGGGCTGGGGCCAACGTCCTGACTTTC,CASSFWAGANVLTF
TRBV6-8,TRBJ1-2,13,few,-,TGTGCCAGCAGTTACCCCGGTTTACGAGGCTACACCTTC,CASSYPGLRGYTF
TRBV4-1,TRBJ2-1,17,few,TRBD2,TGCGCCAGCAGCCAGGGACTAGCGGGGGTCTCCTACAATGAGCAGTTCTTC,CASSQGLAGVSYNEQFF
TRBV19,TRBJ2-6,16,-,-,TGTGCCAGTAACGGACAGAGGAACTCTGGGGCCAACGTCCTGACTTTC,CASNGQRNSGANVLTF
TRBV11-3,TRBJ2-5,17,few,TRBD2,TGTGCCAGCAGCTTGGGGGGGCTAGCGGGAGGTTTCGAGACCCAGTACTTC,CASSLGGLAGGFETQYF
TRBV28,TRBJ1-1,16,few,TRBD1,TGTGCCAGCAACACCGATCGGACAGGGATGAACACTGAAGCTTTCTTT,CASNTDRTGMNTEAFF
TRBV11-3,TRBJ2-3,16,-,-,TGTGCCAGCAGCTTAGTCATTGGCTCTAGCACAGATACGCAGTATTTT,CASSLVIGSSTDTQYF
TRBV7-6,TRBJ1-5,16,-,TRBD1,TGTGCCAGCAGCTTGTTCGGCAGGGGGGCGTTTCAGCCCCAGCATTTT,CASSLFGRGAFQPQHF
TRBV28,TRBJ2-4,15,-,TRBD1,TGTGCCAGCAGTTTATTCAGGGGGCTGAAGAACATTCAGTACTTC,CASSLFRGLKNIQYF
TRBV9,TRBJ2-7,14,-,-,TGTGCCAGCAGCGTAGACGACAGGTCCTACGAGCAGTACTTC,CASSVDDRSYEQYF
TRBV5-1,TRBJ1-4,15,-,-,TGCGCCAGCAGCCGACATGAAAATGTTCGTGAAAAACTGTTTTTT,CASSRHENVREKLFF
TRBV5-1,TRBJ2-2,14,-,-,TGCGCCAGCAGCTTGGCCGCAGGTACCGGGGAGCTGTTTTTT,CASSLAAGTGELFF
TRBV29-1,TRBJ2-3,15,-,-,TGCAGCGTTGAGTGGGAGGAGAATAGCACAGATACGCAGTATTTT,CSVEWEENSTDTQYF